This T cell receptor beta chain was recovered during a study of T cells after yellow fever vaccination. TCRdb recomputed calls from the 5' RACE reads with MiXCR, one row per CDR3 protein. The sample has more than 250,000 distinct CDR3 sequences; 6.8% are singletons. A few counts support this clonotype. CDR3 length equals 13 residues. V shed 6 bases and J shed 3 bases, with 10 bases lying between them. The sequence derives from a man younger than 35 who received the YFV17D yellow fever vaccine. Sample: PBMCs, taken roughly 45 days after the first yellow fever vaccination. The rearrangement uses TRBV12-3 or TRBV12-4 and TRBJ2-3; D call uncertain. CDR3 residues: CASSLFFTDTQYF. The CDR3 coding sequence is TGTGCCAGCAGCCTTTTCTTTACAGATACGCAGTATTTT.